This T cell receptor beta chain was observed in a study of blood T cell repertoires in COVID-19. Looking at the study overall: The study drew acute and convalescent COVID-19 samples from the United States, Italy and Spain.

Generated by immunoSEQ multiplex PCR, the TCRdb table keeps only in-frame clones and is missing some. Seen here are about 130,000 clones, over 75% observed once, and the top ten hold 17%. Germline values: CDR1 SEHNR, CDR2 FQNEAQ (reference sequence). V was pared by 5 bases and J by 2 bases, with 11 bases between. The CDR3 contains 14 residues. Enrolment of Seattle patients took place during active infection, and they were followed longitudinally. The sequencing input was peripheral blood. This chain joins TRBV7-9 and TRBJ2-3, with D perhaps TRBD2 (6 bases). The TCR originated in a man aged 30 to 45 with COVID-19, enrolled during active disease. CDR3 residues: CASSRDFSTDTQYF. The DNA for the CDR3 is TGTGCCAGCAGCCGGGACTTTTCCACAGATACGCAGTATTTT. Together with reference TRBV7-9 and TRBJ2-3, the CDR3 gives the full variable domain: DTGVSQNPRHKITKRGQNVTFRCDPISEHNRLYWYRQTLGQGPEFLTYFQNEAQLEKSRLLSDRFSAERPKGSFSTLEIQRTEQGDSAMYLCASSRDFSTDTQYFGPGTRLTVL.